The entry below describes one T cell receptor (beta chain). The antigen remains unidentified. The CDR3 is 17 residues long. V shed 1 base and J 5 bases; nucleotides not matched to a gene: 9. From germline, CDR1 is SGHRS and CDR2 YFSETQ. With a J-beta primer mix and a sample-barcoded 5' primer, a second PCR ran about 7 to 11 cycles. One entry per CDR3 protein, called by TCRdb with MiXCR from the 5' RACE reads. The table has about 1 million distinct CDR3 sequences, 40% to 50% seen once. This record belongs to a study of blood T cells in healthy people across ages. Regarding the study as a whole: Per million T cells, the diversity of TCR beta decreased roughly linearly as age advanced. Any conclusive comparison of naive versus antigen-experienced cells was prevented by using unsorted PBMCs.

The clonotype originates from a woman aged 55-70 years in good health. The gene calls are TRBV5-1 and TRBJ2-2, with 9 positions matching TRBD2. Material: blood. CDR3 bases: TGCGCCAGCAGCTTGAATCCGGGACTAGCAAAAACCGGGGAGCTGTTTTTT. Translation gives CASSLNPGLAKTGELFF.